The source of this T cell receptor (beta chain) is a study of blood T cell repertoires in COVID-19. Study-wide context: From the United States, Italy and Spain came samples of acute and convalescent COVID-19. T cells, B-cell-depleted T cells, or PBMCs supplied cDNA or gDNA.

Original handling: From reference gene primer amplification, estimates of nucleated cell counts were derived. TCRdb's table, derived via immunoSEQ multiplex PCR, lists solely in-frame clones and lacks some. That table supplies the V and J calls and clone size; D and trimming were determined from the DNA. The table shows almost 55,000 clones, with about 90% occurring only once. Germline CDR1 KGHSH, CDR2 LQKENI. Trimming took 2 bases from V and 4 from J, leaving 18 bases between them. This CDR3 has 16 amino acids. The TCR was taken from a human donor in a cohort sampled during active COVID-19. Sequencing was carried out using peripheral blood. The chain combines TRBV18 with TRBJ2-7; D possibly corresponds to TRBD1 (6 bases). The CDR3 DNA reads TGTGCCAGCTCACCATCAGCACAGGGAAGGGGGTACGAGCAGTACTTC. This gives the protein CASSPSAQGRGYEQYF.